The following is a TCR beta chain sequence with its context. J gave up 3 bases and V 0 bases, and 2 bases lay outside the gene matches. Germline V gives CDR1 SGHNT, CDR2 YYREEE (reference sequence). The CDR3 covers 15 residues. These data originate in a study of T cell responses to AZD1222 COVID-19 vaccine. Assay: immunoSEQ multiplex PCR; the TCRdb copy retains only in-frame clones and omits some. The data show over 150,000 clones, with 75% to 90% seen just once and 6% to 8% held by the top ten. This receptor was obtained from an adult in good health. The starting material was peripheral blood, obtained on day 0 of AZD1222 vaccination. The chain links TRBV5-4 to TRBJ2-3; TRBD2 aligns across 9 bases. DNA for the CDR3: TGTGCCAGCAGCTTGGAAGCGGGGGGTACAGATACGCAGTATTTT. Amino acid sequence: CASSLEAGGTDTQYF.